Listed below are T cell receptor beta chains from one sample, sequenced in a study of cytomegalovirus exposure and HLA in healthy donors. Only in-frame clones appear in the TCRdb table, and some are missing; sequencing was by immunoSEQ multiplex PCR. Among some 90,000 clones listed, around 70% were seen once. Sequencing was carried out using PBMCs. The source of these receptors is a man aged 50 to 59 in good health and CMV-seronegative. The conserved cysteine and the conserved F or W are not part of the CDR3 here. D genes are given only for firm matches.

V gene: TRBV6-1
J gene: TRBJ2-7
D gene: TRBD1
CDR3 protein: ASSRTGADYEQY

V gene: TRBV2
J gene: TRBJ2-7
D gene: TRBD1
CDR3 protein: ASRTGGEYEQY

V gene: TRBV7-7
J gene: TRBJ1-2
D gene: NA
CDR3 protein: ASSYRDYGYT

V gene: TRBV6-5
J gene: TRBJ2-7
D gene: NA
CDR3 protein: ASRRGASIGEQY

V gene: TRBV28
J gene: TRBJ1-2
D gene: TRBD1
CDR3 protein: ASSFGDRVNGYT

V gene: TRBV5-4
J gene: TRBJ2-7
D gene: TRBD2
CDR3 protein: ASSLVSGTPYEQY

V gene: TRBV7-2
J gene: TRBJ2-3
D gene: NA
CDR3 protein: ASSLEASTDMQY

V gene: TRBV14
J gene: TRBJ2-7
D gene: TRBD1
CDR3 protein: ASSQRTGIPNEQY

V gene: TRBV19
J gene: TRBJ1-5
D gene: NA
CDR3 protein: ASTYGGYSNQPQH

V gene: TRBV7-9
J gene: TRBJ1-1
D gene: TRBD1
CDR3 protein: ASSPGQGNDYTEAF

V gene: TRBV18
J gene: TRBJ2-3
D gene: TRBD2
CDR3 protein: ASSPPRLAGNTDTQY

V gene: TRBV5-1
J gene: TRBJ2-1
D gene: NA
CDR3 protein: ASSLGQGEVNEQF

V gene: TRBV15
J gene: TRBJ2-1
D gene: TRBD2
CDR3 protein: APKGLAGADEQF

V gene: TRBV16
J gene: TRBJ2-5
D gene: NA
CDR3 protein: ASSEYQAGAETQY

V gene: TRBV4-1
J gene: NA
D gene: NA
CDR3 protein: ASSQGARYEQY

V gene: TRBV7-8
J gene: TRBJ1-1
D gene: NA
CDR3 protein: ASSHLGGNTEAF

V gene: TRBV5-1
J gene: TRBJ2-2
D gene: NA
CDR3 protein: ASSLISNAGELF

V gene: TRBV7-2
J gene: TRBJ1-5
D gene: NA
CDR3 protein: ASSLDSGPGWQPQH

V gene: TRBV7-3
J gene: TRBJ2-1
D gene: NA
CDR3 protein: ASSLGLRIDEQF

V gene: TRBV27
J gene: TRBJ2-7
D gene: TRBD1
CDR3 protein: ASSLTFFMRQGSGEQY

V gene: TRBV6-5
J gene: TRBJ1-6
D gene: TRBD1
CDR3 protein: ASSPTQGARSPLH

V gene: TRBV6-1
J gene: TRBJ2-5
D gene: NA
CDR3 protein: ASSDLTGLPYQETQY

V gene: TRBV5-4
J gene: TRBJ2-5
D gene: TRBD1
CDR3 protein: ASSYDRGETQY

V gene: TRBV29-1
J gene: TRBJ2-1
D gene: NA
CDR3 protein: SVGTEPNNEQF

V gene: TRBV1
J gene: TRBJ1-5
D gene: NA
CDR3 protein: TSSQDREGSRNQPQH

V gene: TRBV4-3
J gene: TRBJ1-4
D gene: NA
CDR3 protein: ASSQEGIAGSSNEKLF